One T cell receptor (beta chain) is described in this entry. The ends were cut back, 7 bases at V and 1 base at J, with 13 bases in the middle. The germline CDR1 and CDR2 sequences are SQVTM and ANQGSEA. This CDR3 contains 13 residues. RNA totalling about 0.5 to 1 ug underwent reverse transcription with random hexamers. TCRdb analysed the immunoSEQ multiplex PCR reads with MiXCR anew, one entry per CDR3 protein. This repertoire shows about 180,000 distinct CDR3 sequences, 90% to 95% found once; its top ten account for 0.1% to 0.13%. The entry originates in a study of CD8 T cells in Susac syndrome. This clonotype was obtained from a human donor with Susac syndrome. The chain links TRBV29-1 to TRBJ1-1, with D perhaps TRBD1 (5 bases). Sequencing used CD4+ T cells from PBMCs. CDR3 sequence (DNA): TGCAGCGCCCTTGGGGGGAGGAACACTGAAGCTTTCTTT. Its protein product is CSALGGRNTEAFF.